This TCR beta chain came from a study of blood T cell repertoires in COVID-19. Original methodology: Reference gene primer amplification yielded estimated nucleated cell counts. Generated by immunoSEQ multiplex PCR, the TCRdb table keeps only in-frame clones and is missing some. V and J calls and clone size are copied from that table; D and trimming were computed from the DNA. The repertoire holds over 100,000 clones, with roughly nine tenths as singletons. The source is a woman in her 70s with COVID-19, enrolled during active disease. The specimen was peripheral blood.

CDR3: CASSNRDKGAYEQYF. As DNA, the CDR3 is TGCGCCAGCAGTAATCGGGATAAGGGCGCCTACGAGCAGTACTTC. The chain links TRBV10-1 to TRBJ2-7; weak D call: TRBD2 (5 bases). V was clipped by 5 bases and J by 2 bases, with 16 bases between them. The CDR3 consists of 15 residues. Germline loops: CDR1 WNHNN, CDR2 SYGVQD (reference sequence).